Presented here are 16 T cell receptor beta chains from one specimen sequenced in a study of T cell responses to AZD1222 COVID-19 vaccine. The repertoire was sequenced with immunoSEQ multiplex PCR; TCRdb's copy has only in-frame clones and lacks some. The profile shows roughly 150,000 clones, about nine tenths of them singletons. The source was peripheral blood, collected 28 days after the second AZD1222 dose. The origin of the receptors is an adult who received the AZD1222 COVID-19 vaccine.

This chain links TRBV7-9 with TRBJ2-1; D might be TRBD1 (5 bases). The germline gives CDR1 SEHNR, CDR2 FQNEAQ (reference sequence). The CDR3 is 18 amino acids. V gave up 1 base and J gave up 2 bases, with 18 bases separating them. CDR3 sequence (DNA): TGTGCCAGCAGCTTAGTAGCATGGGCCAGGGTCACCTACAATGAGCAGTTCTTC. Its protein is CASSLVAWARVTYNEQFF.

The chain is built from TRBV30 and TRBJ1-1; unclear D gene. Germline assignment: CDR1 GTSNPN and CDR2 SVGIG (reference sequence). The CDR3 covers 15 residues. V gave up 0 bases and J gave up 1 base, with 12 bases separating them. The CDR3 DNA reads as TGTGCCTGGAGTGTCACAGCAGCCCAGAACACTGAAGCTTTCTTT. It encodes CAWSVTAAQNTEAFF.

The V gene is TRBV7-9, the J gene TRBJ1-5; possibly TRBD1 for D (5 bases). CDR3 length: 13 residues. The germline gives CDR1 SEHNR, CDR2 FQNEAQ (reference sequence). Between the trimmed V and J ends, which lost 3 bases and 8 bases, there was a span of 11 bases. Here the CDR3 reads CASSLLGGEPQHF. CDR3 bases: TGTGCCAGCAGCTTGTTGGGGGGGGAGCCCCAGCATTTT. Drawing the rest from reference TRBV7-9 and TRBJ1-5, the complete variable domain is DTGVSQNPRHKITKRGQNVTFRCDPISEHNRLYWYRQTLGQGPEFLTYFQNEAQLEKSRLLSDRFSAERPKGSFSTLEIQRTEQGDSAMYLCASSLLGGEPQHFGDGTRLSIL.

The chain combines TRBV6-1 with TRBJ2-2, with D tentatively TRBD2 (5 bases). There are 15 residues in the CDR3. Germline V gene sequence: CDR1 MNHNS, CDR2 SASEGT. Trimming stripped 2 bases from V and 4 bases from J, with 11 bases between. The CDR3 DNA is TGTGCCAGCAGTGAAAGCGGAGGTGGCACCGGGGAGCTGTTTTTT. Translated: CASSESGGGTGELFF.

The chain couples TRBV7-9 to TRBJ1-4; D gene ambiguous. The length of the CDR3 is 14 residues. The V and J ends lost 5 bases and 8 bases respectively, with 15 bases between them. CDR1 and CDR2 from the germline V gene are SEHNR and FQNEAQ (reference sequence). CDR3 region: CASSPEIRPEKLFF. Written as DNA, the CDR3 is TGTGCCAGCAGCCCCGAGATCCGGCCCGAAAAACTGTTTTTT. Drawing the rest from reference TRBV7-9 and TRBJ1-4, the complete variable domain is DTGVSQNPRHKITKRGQNVTFRCDPISEHNRLYWYRQTLGQGPEFLTYFQNEAQLEKSRLLSDRFSAERPKGSFSTLEIQRTEQGDSAMYLCASSPEIRPEKLFFGSGTQLSVL.

The chain joins TRBV7-2 to TRBJ2-1, with D possibly matching TRBD2 (5 bases). Germline values: CDR1 SGHTA, CDR2 FQGNSA. With 4 bases removed from V and 8 bases from J, the gap between germline ends came to 15 bases. The CDR3 has 14 residues. CDR3 residues: CASSSGMALDEQFF. The CDR3 DNA reads as TGTGCCAGCAGCTCGGGAATGGCCCTCGATGAGCAGTTCTTC. Using reference TRBV7-2 and TRBJ2-1 for the parts outside the CDR3, the full variable domain is GAGVSQSPSNKVTEKGKDVELRCDPISGHTALYWYRQSLGQGLEFLIYFQGNSAPDKSGLPSDRFSAERTGGSVSTLTIQRTQQEDSAVYLCASSSGMALDEQFFGPGTRLTVL.

This chain connects TRBV2 to TRBJ2-7; unclear D gene. V was shortened by 2 bases and J by 2 bases, with 10 bases between the two germline ends. CDR1 is SNHLY and CDR2 is FYNNEI in the germline V gene. CDR3 length: 14 amino acids. In nucleotides, the CDR3 is TGTGCCAGCAGTGAACGGCAGTTGACCTACGAGCAGTACTTC. Translating it yields CASSERQLTYEQYF.

The J gene is TRBJ2-7, the V gene TRBV4-2; 14 bases map to TRBD2. There are 17 residues in the CDR3. Germline CDR1 LGHNA, CDR2 YNFKEQ. With 0 bases clipped from V and 2 bases from J, the junction kept 3 bases outside the gene matches. CDR3 nucleotide sequence: TGTGCCAGCAGCCAAGAAGGGACTAGCGGGAGCCCCTACGAGCAGTACTTC. It encodes CASSQEGTSGSPYEQYF.

This chain uses TRBV2 with TRBJ1-2; D is unclear. V gave up 2 bases and J gave up 2 bases, with 9 bases separating them. The CDR3 sequence is 14 residues long. Looked up from germline, CDR1 is SNHLY and CDR2 is FYNNEI. CDR3 DNA sequence: TGTGCCAGCAGTGAATCACCCACCAACTATGGCTACACCTTC. Translated, it gives CASSESPTNYGYTF.

V gene TRBV19 combines with J gene TRBJ1-5; 7 bases are a match to TRBD1. The CDR3 runs 14 residues. The V and J ends lost 6 bases and 2 bases, in that order; junction bases with no gene match: 4. From germline, CDR1 is LNHDA and CDR2 SQIVND (reference sequence). The CDR3 DNA reads as TGTGCCAGTAGACAGGGGTTAGGCAATCAGCCCCAGCATTTT. Encoded protein: CASRQGLGNQPQHF.

This chain uses TRBV10-2 with TRBJ1-5, with D unresolved. The CDR3 length is 13 residues. Germline lookup yields CDR1 WSHSY and CDR2 SAAADI. With 0 bases removed from V and 9 bases from J, the gap between germline ends came to 9 bases. This CDR3 is CASSESKGSPQHF. The DNA for the CDR3 is TGCGCCAGCAGTGAGTCGAAGGGCTCGCCCCAGCATTTT.

This clone was seen only once. The chain recombines TRBV30 with TRBJ1-2; a possible D gene is TRBD1 (6 bases). From germline, CDR1 is GTSNPN and CDR2 SVGIG (reference sequence). This CDR3 region has 14 residues. Trimming took 1 base from V and 3 from J, leaving 12 bases between them. CDR3 protein: CAWSEQGRDYGYTF. As DNA, the CDR3 is TGTGCCTGGAGTGAACAGGGACGGGACTATGGCTACACCTTC.

The genes are TRBV11-1 and TRBJ2-5, with D uncertain. The CDR3 runs 14 residues. Germline CDR1 SGHAT, CDR2 FQDESV (reference sequence). Between the trimmed V and J ends, which lost 2 bases and 5 bases, there was a span of 12 bases. CDR3 region: CASSLFGSWETQYF. The CDR3 DNA reads TGTGCCAGCAGCTTATTCGGGTCGTGGGAGACCCAGTACTTC. The variable domain in full, completed from reference TRBV11-1 and TRBJ2-5, reads EAEVAQSPRYKITEKSQAVAFWCDPISGHATLYWYRQILGQGPELLVQFQDESVVDDSQLPKDRFSAERLKGVDSTLKIQPAELGDSAMYLCASSLFGSWETQYFGPGTRLLVL.

The chain recombines TRBV5-8 with TRBJ1-3; TRBD1 matches 8 bases. The junction had 7 bases not matched to a gene; V was cut back by 4 bases and J by 7 bases. Germline values: CDR1 SGHTS, CDR2 YDEGEE. This CDR3 comprises 14 residues. CDR3 sequence: CASSPGQGGNTIYF. The CDR3 region has the DNA TGTGCCAGCAGCCCTGGACAGGGTGGTAACACCATATATTTT. Full variable domain (outside the CDR3, taken from reference TRBV5-8 and TRBJ1-3): EAGVTQSPTHLIKTRGQQATLRCSPISGHTSVYWYQQALGLGLQFLLWYDEGEERNRGNFPPRFSGRQFPNYSSELNVNALELEDSALYLCASSPGQGGNTIYFGEGSWLTVV.

This clone was recorded a few times. The V call is TRBV12-5, the J call TRBJ2-1, with 11 positions matching TRBD2. With 6 bases clipped from V and 3 bases from J, the junction kept 7 bases outside the gene matches. Germline V gives CDR1 LGHNT, CDR2 FRNRAP. The CDR3 runs to 16 residues. The CDR3 spells CASGPGLAVNYNEQFF. As DNA, the CDR3 is TGTGCTAGTGGCCCGGGACTAGCGGTAAACTACAATGAGCAGTTCTTC.

V usage is TRBV10-1 and J usage is TRBJ2-7, with D hard to call. The V gene's germline CDR1 is WNHNN and CDR2 SYGVQD (reference sequence). The CDR3 consists of 11 residues. V lost 10 bases, J lost 9 bases, and 16 bases lay in between. The chain's CDR3 is CAILLVPAQYF. Here the CDR3 DNA reads TGCGCCATCCTCCTCGTTCCGGCGCAGTACTTC.